The rows below give T cell receptor beta chains drawn from one sample of a study of control samples from healthy donors and cancer patients. Sequencing was performed with immunoSEQ multiplex PCR; in TCRdb, only in-frame clones are kept and a portion is missing. This sample has more than 70,000 clones, with 94% found just once. Sequenced sample: blood. All receptors come from a woman aged 30 to 39 in good health. Each CDR3 is given with its conserved first and last residue. The D gene is left open where the match is weak. Size tells how often a clone was seen (once, few, many) or the class of an expanded clone, and some rows leave it out.

d_call j_call v_call clone_size cdr3_aa cdr3_nt
NA TRBJ1-6 TRBV9 NA CASSVESSSPLHF TGTGCCAGCAGCGTAGAGAGCAGTTCACCCCTCCACTTT
NA TRBJ1-6 TRBV4-1 NA CASSQSLVGPLHF TGCGCCAGCAGCCAATCACTAGTAGGACCCCTCCACTTT
NA TRBJ2-7 TRBV5-5 once CASSLTVASSYEQYF TGTGCCAGCAGCCTGACAGTTGCGAGCTCCTACGAGCAGTACTTC
NA TRBJ2-5 TRBV24-1 once CATSDPDRPTLRPQYF TGTGCCACCAGTGACCCCGACAGGCCCACCCTCAGGCCCCAGTACTTC
NA TRBJ1-1 TRBV7-2 NA CASSLGGTMNTEAFF TGTGCCAGCAGCTTAGGAGGTACGATGAACACTGAAGCTTTCTTT
TRBD1 TRBJ1-6 TRBV5-1 NA CASSSTGTGRSPLHF TGCGCCAGCTCGTCTACCGGGACAGGGCGATCACCCCTCCACTTT
NA TRBJ1-5 TRBV6-5 NA CASRRDSNQPQHF TGTGCCAGCAGGAGGGACAGCAATCAGCCCCAGCATTTT
TRBD1 TRBJ1-5 TRBV2 NA CASGRDRDSSSNQPQHF TGTGCCAGCGGTAGGGACAGGGACTCCTCGAGCAATCAGCCCCAGCATTTT
NA TRBJ1-3 TRBV3-1/TRBV3-2 NA CASSQLERRNTIYF TGTGCCAGCAGCCAACTGGAAAGGAGAAACACCATATATTTT
NA TRBJ1-2 TRBV18 NA CASSPSPREICYGYTF TGTGCCAGCTCACCTTCACCCCGGGAGATCTGCTATGGCTACACCTTC
TRBD2 TRBJ2-3 TRBV5-3 NA CARSSWTSGGPSTDTQYF TGTGCCAGAAGCTCCTGGACTAGCGGGGGTCCCTCCACAGATACGCAGTATTTT
TRBD1 TRBJ1-6 TRBV27 NA CASSLSGGDSPLHF TGTGCCAGCAGTTTATCAGGGGGCGATTCACCCCTCCACTTT
NA TRBJ1-5 TRBV7-2 once CASSLNRDNNQPQHF TGTGCCAGCAGCTTGAACAGGGATAACAATCAGCCCCAGCATTTT
NA TRBJ2-2 TRBV6-5 NA CASSQTSGRPGELFF TGTGCCAGCAGCCAAACCTCGGGACGACCCGGGGAGCTGTTTTTT
NA TRBJ1-1 TRBV12-3/TRBV12-4 NA CASVLNTEAFF TGTGCCAGCGTCCTGAACACTGAAGCTTTCTTT
NA TRBJ1-2 TRBV28 NA CASSLTASYGYTF TGTGCCAGCAGTTTAACGGCTAGCTATGGCTACACCTTC
TRBD1 TRBJ1-4 TRBV7-9 NA CASSPLGDRNEKLFF TGTGCCAGCAGCCCCTTGGGGGACAGGAATGAAAAACTGTTTTTT
NA TRBJ1-3 TRBV13 NA CASSLELLSSGNTIYF TGTGCCAGCAGCTTAGAACTACTGAGCTCTGGAAACACCATATATTTT
TRBD1 TRBJ1-1 TRBV6-6 NA CASSSGTGRPEAFF TGTGCCAGCAGTTCCGGGACAGGGCGGCCTGAAGCTTTCTTT
NA TRBJ1-1 TRBV6-1 NA CASSELGPGEAFF TGTGCCAGCAGTGAGTTGGGCCCCGGAGAGGCTTTCTTT
NA TRBJ1-1 TRBV7-9 NA CASSPLGRTTEAFF TGTGCCAGCAGCCCACTGGGTAGAACCACTGAAGCTTTCTTT
NA TRBJ1-2 TRBV7-9 NA CASSLLGVDYTF TGTGCCAGCAGCTTATTAGGGGTAGACTACACCTTC